Listed below are T cell receptor beta chains from one sample, sequenced in a study of sequential checkpoint blockade in melanoma. The table came from immunoSEQ multiplex PCR; TCRdb's copy has only in-frame clones and leaves some out. The sample lists fewer than 35,000 clones; roughly 76% were seen once. Sequenced here: CD8+ T cells sorted from blood (inferred from file names), sampled from a patient given nivolumab and ipilimumab in sequence. These receptors came from a human donor with melanoma. CDR3s include the opening cysteine and the closing phenylalanine or tryptophan. A D gene is named only where the DNA matches it firmly. A clone size is listed for some rows: how often the clone was seen (once, few, many), or a class if it is expanded.

clone_size j_call v_call d_call cdr3_nt cdr3_aa
- TRBJ2-5 TRBV6-4 TRBD1 TGTGCCAGCAGTGACTCGTGGACAGGGATAGAGACCCAGTACTTC CASSDSWTGIETQYF
- TRBJ2-1 TRBV5-4 - TGTGCCAGCGCTTGGGGGGTAAGCTCCTACAATGAGCAGTTCTTC CASAWGVSSYNEQFF
- TRBJ1-4 TRBV5-4 - TGTGCCAGCAGCTTGCAGGGCGTGGGTGAAAAACTGTTTTTT CASSLQGVGEKLFF
- TRBJ2-1 TRBV5-1 - TGCGCCAGCAGCTTCGTAGCCGGACACTCCTACAATGAGCAGTTCTTC CASSFVAGHSYNEQFF
- TRBJ2-7 TRBV7-2 TRBD2 TGTGCCAGCAGCTTAAGGCGTAGCGGGTTATACTACGAGCAGTACTTC CASSLRRSGLYYEQYF
- TRBJ1-1 TRBV29-1 TRBD1 TGCAGCGTTGAAGATCGACAGGGTATGGCTGAAGCTTTCTTT CSVEDRQGMAEAFF
- TRBJ1-1 TRBV7-9 TRBD1 TGTGCCAGCAGCGGGGACAGGATGAACACTGAAGCTTTCTTT CASSGDRMNTEAFF
few TRBJ2-5 TRBV7-9 TRBD1 TGTGCCAGCAGCTTAGGGAAGGGGGCCCAAGAGACCCAGTACTTC CASSLGKGAQETQYF
- TRBJ2-3 TRBV4-2 - TGTGCCAGCAGTTTGGGCAGGGGCGCAGATACGCAGTATTTT CASSLGRGADTQYF
few TRBJ2-2 TRBV9 TRBD1 TGTGCCAGCGACAGGGGGAACACCGGGGAGCTGTTTTTT CASDRGNTGELFF
- TRBJ2-7 TRBV4-1 TRBD1 TGCGCCAGCAGCCCAGGGACAGGGGGCAGGCTCGAGCAGTACTTC CASSPGTGGRLEQYF
few TRBJ1-2 TRBV9 - TGTGCCAGCAGCGTAGGGGGGGAAAGTGGCTATGGCTACACCTTC CASSVGGESGYGYTF
few TRBJ2-7 TRBV19 - TGTGCCAGTAGTATAGACCATGACGAGCAGTACTTC CASSIDHDEQYF
once TRBJ2-7 TRBV6-6 - TGTGCCAGCAATTCCGGGACTGATACCTACGAGCAGTACTTC CASNSGTDTYEQYF
- TRBJ2-7 TRBV13 TRBD2 TGTGCCAGCAGCTTAGGCCTGGCGGGAGCCCTCTCCTACGAGCAGTACTTC CASSLGLAGALSYEQYF
once TRBJ1-2 TRBV7-9 - TGTGCCAGCAGCTTCCCAGGGGAAGGCTATGGCTACACCTTC CASSFPGEGYGYTF
- TRBJ2-2 TRBV15 - TGTGCTTCCGCGGCCGGTTACACCGGGGAGCTGTTTTTT CASAAGYTGELFF
few TRBJ2-1 TRBV7-6 - TGTGCCAGCAGCTTAGTAGTTTGGAATGAGCAGTTCTTC CASSLVVWNEQFF
- TRBJ1-3 TRBV7-2 - TGTGCCAGCAGCTACACCCCAGGGGGAAACACCATATATTTT CASSYTPGGNTIYF
- TRBJ1-1 TRBV6-6 - TGTGCCAGCATCTCTCCGCAGGGGCTGCACACTGAAGCTTTCTTT CASISPQGLHTEAFF
- TRBJ1-2 TRBV19 - TGTGCCAGTAGTCCCGTCCTAGGTACCCCGGTAGCGGGCTACACCTTC CASSPVLGTPVAGYTF
once TRBJ2-1 TRBV29-1 TRBD1 TGCAGCGCCACACCTTCGGGACAGGGAGGCAATGAGCAGTTCTTC CSATPSGQGGNEQFF